The next 12 T cell receptor beta chains were all read from a single sample in a study of early T cells in non-severe SARS-CoV-2 infection. TCRdb used MiXCR to reprocess the 5' RACE reads, holding one entry per CDR3 protein. The profile shows 90,000 to 120,000 distinct CDR3 sequences, 11% of them singletons. The sample was whole blood. The receptors stem from an adult who was a healthcare worker with PCR-confirmed SARS-CoV-2 infection or an uninfected control (not recorded which).

This clonotype was detected many times. The gene calls are TRBV12-3 or TRBV12-4 and TRBJ1-1; maybe TRBD1 (5 bases). V gave up 7 bases and J gave up 2 bases, with 17 bases separating them. The CDR3 covers 15 residues. The CDR3 is CASTTGGRENTEAFF. The CDR3 DNA is TGTGCCAGCACTACGGGGGGGAGGGAAAACACTGAAGCTTTCTTT.

This clonotype appeared many times. The CDR3 spells CATSVRVPGELFF. DNA of the CDR3: TGTGCCACCAGTGTGCGGGTTCCCGGGGAGCTGTTTTTT. V and J are TRBV15 and TRBJ2-2, with D perhaps TRBD2 (5 bases). Germline CDR1 and CDR2: LNHNV and YYDKDF (reference sequence). The CDR3 spans 13 residues. V was clipped by 6 bases and J by 6 bases, with 11 bases between them.

This clonotype was counted between two and nine times. This chain connects TRBV5-1 to TRBJ2-1, with D perhaps matching TRBD1 or TRBD2 (5 bases each). Looked up from germline, CDR1 is SGHRS and CDR2 is YFSETQ. CDR3 length: 14 residues. V was cut by 0 bases and J by 9 bases, with 13 bases left in between. CDR3 in DNA: TGCGCCAGCAGCTTGGGGGACCTAGGTCCTGAGCAGTTCTTC. Protein sequence: CASSLGDLGPEQFF. Full variable domain (rest looked up from reference TRBV5-1 and TRBJ2-1): KAGVTQTPRYLIKTRGQQVTLSCSPISGHRSVSWYQQTPGQGLQFLFEYFSETQRNKGNFPGRFSGRQFSNSRSEMNVSTLELGDSALYLCASSLGDLGPEQFFGPGTRLTVL.

This clonotype appeared many times. The chain is built from TRBV5-4 and TRBJ1-3, with D hard to call. CDR1 and CDR2 (germline): SGHNT, YYREEE (reference sequence). V was cut by 3 bases and J by 4 bases, with 5 bases left in between. CDR3 size: 12 residues. The CDR3 loop is CASSSEGNTIYF. DNA of the CDR3: TGTGCCAGCAGCTCAGAAGGAAACACCATATATTTT. Drawing the rest from reference TRBV5-4 and TRBJ1-3, the complete variable domain is ETGVTQSPTHLIKTRGQQVTLRCSSQSGHNTVSWYQQALGQGPQFIFQYYREEENGRGNFPPRFSGLQFPNYSSELNVNALELDDSALYLCASSSEGNTIYFGEGSWLTVV.

This chain connects TRBV21-1 to TRBJ2-5; the table assigns TRBD1, which was not confirmed against the DNA. TRBV21-1 is recorded as a pseudogene. The CDR3 covers 12 residues. The DNA for the CDR3 is TGTGCCAGCCTTATGGGGGACGTGACCCAGTACTTC. Residues: CASLMGDVTQYF.

The V gene is TRBV2, the J gene TRBJ1-6; D is unresolved. With 7 bases removed from V and 8 bases from J, the gap between germline ends came to 12 bases. CDR3 length: 13 residues. Germline assignment: CDR1 SNHLY and CDR2 FYNNEI. The CDR3 region has the DNA TGTGCCAGCACCCGGGGTCTACATTCACCCCTCCACTTT. Its protein is CASTRGLHSPLHF.

The sample holds a few counts of this clonotype. This rearrangement joins TRBV14 to TRBJ1-1; tentative D call: TRBD1 (5 bases). CDR3 size: 15 residues. The V end was cut by 5 bases, the J end by 0 bases, with 13 bases between. Looked up from germline, CDR1 is SGHDN and CDR2 is FVKESK. The CDR3 DNA sequence: TGTGCCAGCAGCGATCACAGGACACTGAACACTGAAGCTTTCTTT. Protein sequence: CASSDHRTLNTEAFF. Full variable domain (remainder filled in from reference TRBV14 and TRBJ1-1): EAGVTQFPSHSVIEKGQTVTLRCDPISGHDNLYWYRRVMGKEIKFLLHFVKESKQDESGMPNNRFLAERTGGTYSTLKVQPAELEDSGVYFCASSDHRTLNTEAFFGQGTRLTVV.

This clonotype was seen ten or more times. The V gene is TRBV29-1, the J gene TRBJ1-6; weak D call: TRBD1 (6 bases). V lost 7 bases and J 7 bases, leaving 14 bases between the germline ends. Germline V gene data show CDR1 as SQVTM and CDR2 as ANQGSEA. The CDR3 sequence is 13 residues long. The CDR3 bases are TGCAGCGCATTACAGGGACCCAATTCACCCCTCCACTTT. Protein: CSALQGPNSPLHF.

The table lists this clonotype with a few counts. The rearrangement uses TRBV4-2 and TRBJ2-3; weak D call: TRBD2 (6 bases). V lost 1 base to trimming and J lost 0 bases, with 14 bases between them. Germline V gene lookup returns CDR1 LGHNA and CDR2 YNFKEQ. The CDR3 spans 17 residues. The CDR3 bases are TGTGCCAGCAGCCAAGGTTGGGCTAGCGCTAGCACAGATACGCAGTATTTT. As protein: CASSQGWASASTDTQYF.

In its sample, this clonotype was seen many times. The chain joins TRBV5-1 to TRBJ2-5; 9 bases map to TRBD2. Germline values: CDR1 SGHRS, CDR2 YFSETQ. The junction had 3 bases not matched to a gene; V was cut back by 2 bases and J by 1 base. There are 15 residues in the CDR3. For the CDR3, the DNA is TGCGCCAGCAGCTTTACTAGCGGGCTCCAAGAGACCCAGTACTTC. Translating it yields CASSFTSGLQETQYF.

This clonotype was counted between two and nine times. The chain couples TRBV24-1 to TRBJ2-7, with TRBD2 identical over 8 bases. Losses at the gene ends were 4 bases for V and 5 bases for J; bases not matched to a gene: 6. The germline V gene encodes CDR1 KGHDR and CDR2 SFDVKD. The CDR3 loop spans 14 amino acids. CDR3 in DNA: TGTGCCACCAGTGACGCCGGACTAGCTGACGAGCAGTACTTC. This sequence encodes CATSDAGLADEQYF.

The chain joins TRBV29-1 to TRBJ2-3, with 8 bases lining up with TRBD1. The germline V gene encodes CDR1 SQVTM and CDR2 ANQGSEA. J lost 2 bases, V lost 6 bases, and 10 bases had no gene match. The CDR3 totals 15 residues. The CDR3 loop reads CSVSLGTGSTDTQYF. The CDR3 DNA is TGCAGCGTCTCCCTAGGGACAGGATCCACAGATACGCAGTATTTT.